This record covers a single T cell receptor beta chain. Its matching antigen is unknown. Repertoires were generated with immunoSEQ multiplex PCR, while TCRdb's copy carries only in-frame clones and drops some. The profile shows more than 80,000 clones, 90% to 95% of them singletons. These data are taken from a study of OX40 agonist ivuxolimab in advanced cancers. Study background: Recorded diagnoses for dose-escalation patients were hepatocellular carcinoma, melanoma, renal cell or head and neck cancer. Prior anti-PD-1, anti-PD-L1 or anti-CTLA-4 therapy did not bar entry, and about 40% had some.

Study results and caveats: At 0.1 to 3.0 mg/kg and by week 6, CD4+ and CD8+ T cells in the blood had expanded clonally.

This CDR3 has 13 residues. Trimming cost V 2 bases and J 6 bases, with 10 bases left between them. The germline V gene has CDR1 GTSNPN and CDR2 SVGIG (reference sequence). Autoimmune disease history or systemic immunosuppression excluded patients. The source material was CD4+ or CD8+ T cells sorted from blood, sampled in a trial of the OX40 agonist ivuxolimab. The rearrangement uses TRBV30 and TRBJ2-2, with D unclear. The origin of this receptor is an adult with an advanced solid tumor such as melanoma, head and neck, liver or kidney cancer. DNA for the CDR3: TGTGCCTGGAGTTTATTGAGTCCCGGGGAGCTGTTTTTT. This gives the protein CAWSLLSPGELFF.